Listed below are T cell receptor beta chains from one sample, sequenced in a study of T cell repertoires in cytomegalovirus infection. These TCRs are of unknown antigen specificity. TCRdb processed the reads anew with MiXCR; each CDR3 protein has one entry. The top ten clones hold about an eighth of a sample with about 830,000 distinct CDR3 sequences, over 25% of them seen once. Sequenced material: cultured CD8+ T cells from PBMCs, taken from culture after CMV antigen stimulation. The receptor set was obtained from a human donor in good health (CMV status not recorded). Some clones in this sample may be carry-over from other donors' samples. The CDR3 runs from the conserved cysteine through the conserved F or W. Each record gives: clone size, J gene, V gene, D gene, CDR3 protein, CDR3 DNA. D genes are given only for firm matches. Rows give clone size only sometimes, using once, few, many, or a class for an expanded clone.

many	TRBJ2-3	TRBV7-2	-	CASSPSWGRPITDTQYF	TGTGCCAGCAGCCCATCCTGGGGAAGACCCATCACAGATACGCAGTATTTT
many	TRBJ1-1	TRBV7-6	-	CASSPWSSWENTEAFF	TGTGCCAGCAGCCCCTGGTCCAGCTGGGAGAACACTGAAGCTTTCTTT
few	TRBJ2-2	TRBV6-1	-	CASTSRGYTGELFF	TGTGCCAGCACGAGCCGCGGGTATACCGGGGAGCTGTTTTTT
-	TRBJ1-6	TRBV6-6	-	CASSYPQSKSPLHF	TGTGCCAGCAGTTATCCGCAGAGCAAGTCACCCCTCCACTTT
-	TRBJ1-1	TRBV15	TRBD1	CATSTRDRDDTEAFF	TGTGCCACCAGCACCCGGGACAGGGATGACACTGAAGCTTTCTTT
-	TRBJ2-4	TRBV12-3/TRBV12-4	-	CASSPFDKGVNIQYF	TGTGCCAGCAGCCCTTTCGACAAAGGGGTAAACATTCAGTACTTC
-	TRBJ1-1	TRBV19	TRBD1	CASSSHRTGVENTEAFF	TGTGCCAGTAGTTCCCACAGGACAGGGGTTGAGAACACTGAAGCTTTCTTT
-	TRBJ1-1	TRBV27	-	CASSFGGLSTEAFF	TGTGCCAGCAGTTTTGGAGGGTTGAGTACTGAAGCTTTCTTT
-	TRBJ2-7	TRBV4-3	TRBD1	CASSQRDSAYEQYF	TGCGCCAGCAGCCAGAGGGACAGTGCCTACGAGCAGTACTTC
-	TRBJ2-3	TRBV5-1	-	CASSLVPPTAPDTQYF	TGCGCCAGCAGCTTGGTGCCACCCACTGCGCCCGATACGCAGTATTTT
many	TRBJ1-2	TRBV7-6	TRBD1	CASSLTGGDDNYGYTF	TGTGCCAGCAGCTTAACAGGGGGCGACGACAACTATGGCTACACCTTC
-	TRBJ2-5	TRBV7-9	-	CASSLIPAQETQYF	TGTGCCAGCAGCTTAATACCAGCCCAAGAGACCCAGTACTTC
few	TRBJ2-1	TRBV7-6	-	CASSELTVGSYNEQFF	TGTGCCAGCAGCGAACTGACAGTTGGATCCTACAATGAGCAGTTCTTC
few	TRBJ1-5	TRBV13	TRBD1	CASSQGQGRVAQHF	TGTGCCAGCAGCCAGGGACAGGGTAGGGTCGCCCAGCATTTT
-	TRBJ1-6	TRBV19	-	CASSSIGGSPLHF	TGTGCCAGTAGTTCAATAGGGGGTTCACCCCTCCACTTT
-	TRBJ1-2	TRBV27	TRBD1	CASSSRTGGMDGYTF	TGTGCCAGCAGCTCACGGACAGGGGGCATGGATGGCTACACCTTC
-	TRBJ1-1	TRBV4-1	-	CASSQEVLNTEAFF	TGCGCCAGCAGCCAAGAGGTCCTGAACACTGAAGCTTTCTTT
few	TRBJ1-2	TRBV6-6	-	CASRALVGGGYTF	TGTGCCAGCAGGGCCCTGGTGGGGGGAGGCTACACCTTC
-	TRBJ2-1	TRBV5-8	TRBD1	CASSLQGAFPYNEQFF	TGTGCCAGCAGCTTGCAGGGGGCATTCCCCTACAATGAGCAGTTCTTC
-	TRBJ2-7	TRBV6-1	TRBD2	CASSEGGRGEDEQYF	TGTGCCAGCAGTGAAGGAGGGAGGGGAGAGGACGAGCAGTACTTC
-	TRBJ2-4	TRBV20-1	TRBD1	CSARTGDIQYF	TGCAGTGCTAGAACAGGGGACATTCAGTACTTC
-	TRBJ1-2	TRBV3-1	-	CASEKGGKGHYYGYTF	TGTGCCAGCGAAAAGGGGGGAAAAGGGCACTACTATGGCTACACCTTC
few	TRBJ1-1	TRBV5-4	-	CASSPWGDITEAFF	TGTGCCAGCAGCCCCTGGGGGGATATCACTGAAGCTTTCTTT
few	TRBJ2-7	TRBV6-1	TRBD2	CASSEYELAGAYEQYF	TGTGCCAGCAGTGAATATGAGCTAGCGGGGGCCTACGAGCAGTACTTC
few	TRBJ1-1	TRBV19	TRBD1	CASSPRTGNPGAFF	TGTGCCAGTAGTCCCCGGACAGGGAACCCCGGGGCTTTCTTT
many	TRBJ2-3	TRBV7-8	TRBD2	CASSPPSGGPQEAQYF	TGTGCCAGCAGCCCACCTAGCGGGGGGCCCCAGGAGGCGCAGTATTTT
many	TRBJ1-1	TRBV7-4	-	CASSPYRERVRMNTEAFF	TGTGCCAGCAGTCCCTACAGGGAGAGGGTACGGATGAACACTGAAGCTTTCTTT
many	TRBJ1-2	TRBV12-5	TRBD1	CASGHPTGDTFYGYTF	TGTGCTAGTGGTCACCCGACAGGGGACACGTTTTATGGCTACACCTTC
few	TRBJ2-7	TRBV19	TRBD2	CASSASGATYEQYF	TGTGCCAGTAGTGCTAGCGGGGCCACCTACGAGCAGTACTTC
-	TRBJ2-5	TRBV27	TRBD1	CASSFGTGGYLETQYF	TGTGCCAGCAGTTTCGGGACAGGCGGTTACTTGGAGACCCAGTACTTC
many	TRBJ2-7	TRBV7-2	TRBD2	CASSSGGLAKYEQYF	TGTGCCAGCAGCTCAGGCGGACTAGCGAAATACGAGCAGTACTTC
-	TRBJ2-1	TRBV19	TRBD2	CASSERGVSYNEQFF	TGTGCCAGTAGTGAGCGGGGGGTCTCCTACAATGAGCAGTTCTTC
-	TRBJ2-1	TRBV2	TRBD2	CASNGLAGDYNEQFF	TGTGCCAGCAACGGACTAGCGGGGGACTACAATGAGCAGTTCTTC
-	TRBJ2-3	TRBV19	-	CASVGELTDTQYF	TGTGCGAGTGTGGGGGAACTCACAGATACGCAGTATTTT
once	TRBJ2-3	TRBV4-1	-	CASSQGGTVKDTQYF	TGCGCCAGCAGCCAAGGTGGGACTGTCAAAGATACGCAGTATTTT
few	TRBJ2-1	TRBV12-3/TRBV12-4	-	CASRVGGVAYNEQFF	TGTGCCAGCAGGGTAGGGGGGGTGGCCTACAATGAGCAGTTCTTC
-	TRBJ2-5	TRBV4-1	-	CASSQDSGQGETRYF	TGCGCCAGCAGCCAAGATTCGGGGCAGGGAGAGACCCGGTACTTC
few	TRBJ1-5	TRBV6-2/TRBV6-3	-	CASSYGGERNQPQHF	TGTGCCAGCAGTTACGGAGGGGAAAGGAATCAGCCCCAGCATTTT
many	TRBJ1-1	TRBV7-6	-	CASSSTGGLFMNTEAFF	TGTGCCAGCAGCTCGACGGGGGGATTGTTCATGAACACTGAAGCTTTCTTT
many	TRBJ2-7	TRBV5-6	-	CASSPIGGGSYEQYF	TGTGCCAGCAGCCCCATAGGGGGGGGTTCGTACGAGCAGTACTTC
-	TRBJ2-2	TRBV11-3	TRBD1	CASSGLGTGNVGELFF	TGTGCCAGCAGCGGACTTGGGACAGGGAACGTCGGGGAGCTGTTTTTT
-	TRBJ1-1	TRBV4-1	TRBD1	CASSYRTGRGTEAFF	TGCGCCAGCAGCTATCGGACAGGGCGAGGTACTGAAGCTTTCTTT
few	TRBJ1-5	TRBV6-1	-	CASSEPGHFNQPQHF	TGTGCCAGCAGTGAACCGGGACACTTTAATCAGCCCCAGCATTTT
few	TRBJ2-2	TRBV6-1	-	CASRAGRNTGELFF	TGTGCCAGCAGGGCGGGACGGAACACCGGGGAGCTGTTTTTT
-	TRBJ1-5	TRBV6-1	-	CASGLLNQPQHF	TGTGCCTCCGGGTTACTCAATCAGCCCCAGCATTTT
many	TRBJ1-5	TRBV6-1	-	CASSGGSLQPQHF	TGTGCCAGCAGTGGTGGGAGCTTACAGCCCCAGCATTTT